Listed here is a single T cell receptor (beta chain). The sample belongs to a study of blood T cell repertoires in COVID-19. Study details: Acute and convalescent COVID-19 specimens originated in the United States, Italy and Spain. Sample material is recorded as cDNA or gDNA derived from T cells, B-cell-depleted T cells, or PBMCs.

Germline values: CDR1 SGHVS, CDR2 FQNEAQ. V trimming: 4 bases; J trimming: 0 bases; junction bases outside the gene matches: 3. The CDR3 has 14 residues. How the authors handled the data: Researchers report that nucleated cell counts were estimated from reference gene primer amplification. Clones were sequenced by immunoSEQ multiplex PCR, and TCRdb holds only the in-frame ones, with some missing. Clone size and the V and J calls come from that table; the DNA yielded D and trimming. The top ten clones hold about 8.5% of a sample with hundreds of thousands of clones, approximately 86% of them seen once.

The sequence derives from a young man with active or convalescent COVID-19. The chain couples TRBV7-8 to TRBJ2-7, with 7 bases lining up with TRBD1. The sample was peripheral blood. This CDR3 is CASSWGQSSYEQYF. The DNA of the CDR3 is TGTGCCAGCAGCTGGGGACAGAGCTCCTACGAGCAGTACTTC. The entire variable domain, with the rest obtained from reference TRBV7-8 and TRBJ2-7, is as follows: GAGVSQSPRYKVAKRGQDVALRCDPISGHVSLFWYQQALGQGPEFLTYFQNEAQLDKSGLPSDRFFAERPEGSVSTLKIQRTQQEDSAVYLCASSWGQSSYEQYFGPGTRLTVT.